Below, 29 T cell receptor beta chains from the same sample are listed, as sequenced in a study of cytomegalovirus exposure and HLA in healthy donors. It was with 60 Vbeta and 13 Jbeta primers that the PCR ran. The table came from immunoSEQ multiplex PCR; TCRdb's copy has only in-frame clones and leaves some out. The data contain more than 90,000 clones, approximately 70% of them singletons. The sample was PBMCs. All receptors derive from a man aged 25-40 years in good health and CMV-seropositive.

The rearrangement joins TRBV28 to TRBJ2-5; 11 bases are a match to TRBD2. The trim removed 4 bases at V and 5 bases at J, leaving 12 bases unmatched. The germline V gene encodes CDR1 MDHEN and CDR2 SYDVKM. The CDR3 has 17 residues. The chain's CDR3 is CASSSSPASGRRETQYF. DNA of the CDR3: TGTGCCAGCAGTTCGTCGCCGGCTAGCGGGAGGAGGGAGACCCAGTACTTC.

The rearrangement joins TRBV7-2 to TRBJ1-5; unclear D gene. Trimming cost V 1 base and J 4 bases, with 11 bases left between them. CDR1 and CDR2 (germline): SGHTA, FQGNSA. The CDR3 loop spans 15 amino acids. The CDR3 loop is CASSLGLRTNQPQHF. CDR3 DNA sequence: TGTGCCAGCAGCTTAGGGCTCCGCACAAATCAGCCCCAGCATTTT.

The genes are TRBV30 and TRBJ2-7; maybe TRBD2 (7 bases). The CDR3 sequence is 14 residues long. Germline CDR1 reads GTSNPN; CDR2 reads SVGIG (reference sequence). The V end was cut by 0 bases, the J end by 4 bases, with 13 bases between. The CDR3 DNA follows: TGTGCCTGGAGTGTACAGGGAGGGAGTTACGAGCAGTACTTC. Its translation: CAWSVQGGSYEQYF.

A few counts support this clone. This chain uses TRBV28 with TRBJ2-7; 7 bases are shared with TRBD2. CDR1 and CDR2 (germline): MDHEN, SYDVKM. V was clipped by 6 bases and J by 4 bases; unmatched bases: 21. This CDR3 contains 18 residues. CDR3 nucleotides: TGTGCCAGCAGCCCCTCACCGACTTGGGGGGGTACGGAATACGAGCAGTACGTC. It codes for CASSPSPTWGGTEYEQYV.

In its sample, this clone was seen once. CDR3 sequence reads: CASSYDGGGDGYTF. As DNA, the CDR3 is TGTGCCAGCAGTTACGACGGAGGGGGGGATGGCTACACCTTC. The rearrangement uses TRBV6-6 and TRBJ1-2; perhaps TRBD1 as D (6 bases). CDR1 is MNHNY, CDR2 SVGAGI, per germline (reference sequence). The CDR3 consists of 14 residues. The V end was cut by 2 bases, the J end by 6 bases, with 13 bases between.

The gene calls are TRBV28 and TRBJ1-1; the match to TRBD1 covers 7 bases. Per the germline V gene, CDR1 is MDHEN and CDR2 is SYDVKM. V lost 5 bases and J lost 1; bases outside the gene matches: 10. This CDR3 is 16 amino acids long. CDR3 loop: CASSPQTGAGNTEAFF. In nucleotides, the CDR3 is TGTGCCAGCAGTCCGCAAACAGGGGCCGGGAACACTGAAGCTTTCTTT. Variable domain in full (rest from reference TRBV28 and TRBJ1-1): DVKVTQSSRYLVKRTGEKVFLECVQDMDHENMFWYRQDPGLGLRLIYFSYDVKMKEKGDIPEGYSVSREKKERFSLILESASTNQTSMYLCASSPQTGAGNTEAFFGQGTRLTVV.

This sequence joins TRBV28 and TRBJ1-5; a possible D gene is TRBD1 (5 bases). The germline V gene encodes CDR1 MDHEN and CDR2 SYDVKM. There are 14 residues in the CDR3. The germline V and J ends were trimmed by 6 bases and 1 base, with 10 bases remaining between them. The DNA for the CDR3 is TGTGCCAGCAGGCGTCAGGGAAGCAATCAGCCCCAGCATTTT. Amino acid sequence: CASRRQGSNQPQHF. Filled out from reference TRBV28 and TRBJ1-5, the complete variable domain reads DVKVTQSSRYLVKRTGEKVFLECVQDMDHENMFWYRQDPGLGLRLIYFSYDVKMKEKGDIPEGYSVSREKKERFSLILESASTNQTSMYLCASRRQGSNQPQHFGDGTRLSIL.

The V and J genes are TRBV28 and TRBJ2-3, with D possibly being TRBD2 (5 bases). The CDR3 extends over 15 amino acids. Trimming took 2 bases from V and 0 from J, leaving 9 bases between them. Germline values: CDR1 MDHEN, CDR2 SYDVKM. CDR3: CASSLRTSSTDTQYF. The CDR3 coding sequence is TGTGCCAGCAGTTTAAGGACTTCTAGCACAGATACGCAGTATTTT.

The chain has TRBV7-2 and TRBJ1-2, with D perhaps TRBD1 (5 bases). Trimming stripped 1 base from V and 4 bases from J, with 13 bases between. The CDR3 spans 15 residues. CDR1 and CDR2 from the germline V gene are SGHTA and FQGNSA. The CDR3 sequence: CASSLEGQIAYGYTF. CDR3 nucleotide sequence: TGTGCCAGCAGCTTAGAGGGGCAAATCGCCTATGGCTACACCTTC. The entire variable domain, with the rest obtained from reference TRBV7-2 and TRBJ1-2, is as follows: GAGVSQSPSNKVTEKGKDVELRCDPISGHTALYWYRQSLGQGLEFLIYFQGNSAPDKSGLPSDRFSAERTGGSVSTLTIQRTQQEDSAVYLCASSLEGQIAYGYTFGSGTRLTVV.

The V call is TRBV27, the J call TRBJ2-1; D uncertain. In germline, CDR1 is MNHEY, CDR2 SMNVEV (reference sequence). V lost 3 bases and J 9 bases, leaving 3 bases between the germline ends. CDR3 length equals 10 residues. This CDR3 is CASSFGEQFF. In DNA, the CDR3 is TGTGCCAGCAGTTTCGGTGAGCAGTTCTTC.

The chain couples TRBV30 to TRBJ1-6; TRBD1 agrees at 7 bases. V lost 5 bases, J lost 7 bases, and 5 bases stayed unmatched. The CDR3 sequence is 13 residues long. CDR1 and CDR2 from the germline V gene are GTSNPN and SVGIG (reference sequence). DNA of the CDR3: TGTGCCTGGGCCGGACAGGCAAATTCACCCCTCCACTTT. Amino acid sequence: CAWAGQANSPLHF.

This clone has more than one count but fewer than ten. The chain combines TRBV25-1 with TRBJ1-1, with 7 bases fitting TRBD1. This CDR3 contains 15 residues. V was clipped by 4 bases and J by 4 bases; unmatched bases: 9. The germline gives CDR1 MGHDK, CDR2 SYGVNS. CDR3 protein: CASSGWTGRITEAFF. Written as DNA, the CDR3 is TGTGCCAGCAGTGGGTGGACAGGTAGGATCACTGAAGCTTTCTTT.

CDR3 region: CASSARAGQFF. For the CDR3, the DNA is TGTGCCAGCAGCGCCCGTGCAGGGCAGTTCTTC. The genes are TRBV11-3 and TRBJ2-1, with unresolved D. Germline CDR1 is SGHNT and CDR2 is YENEEA. The CDR3 runs to 11 residues. V dropped 5 bases and J dropped 12 bases, with 11 bases sitting between them.

This clone was seen once. The V gene is TRBV30, the J gene TRBJ1-3; tentatively, D is TRBD1 (6 bases). The CDR3 loop spans 15 amino acids. With 5 bases removed from V and 4 bases from J, the gap between germline ends came to 18 bases. Per germline, CDR1 GTSNPN and CDR2 SVGIG (reference sequence). The CDR3 spells CAWRTAGWRGNTIYF. The CDR3 coding sequence is TGTGCCTGGCGGACAGCCGGCTGGAGAGGAAACACCATATATTTT.

This clone came up a few times. The rearrangement links TRBV7-6 to TRBJ2-5; 10 nucleotides align to TRBD1. The closer fit of TRBJ2-7 to the DNA end suggests the J call may be wrong. This CDR3 has 14 residues. The germline V gene has CDR1 SGHVS and CDR2 FNYEAQ. CDR3 DNA sequence: TGTGCCAGCAGCATGGGACAGGGGCCCTACGAGCAGTACTTC. This gives the protein CASSMGQGPYEQYF.

V gene TRBV10-3 combines with J gene TRBJ2-4; TRBD2 matches at 8 bases. This CDR3 contains 16 residues. Germline values: CDR1 ENHRY, CDR2 SYGVKD. V lost 3 bases to trimming and J lost 2 bases; unmatched junction nucleotides: 6. CDR3: CAISDTSGPSKNIQYF. DNA of the CDR3: TGTGCCATCAGTGATACTAGCGGACCCTCCAAAAACATTCAGTACTTC.

The chain uses TRBV9 and TRBJ2-5; TRBD2 matches at 12 bases. Germline V gene sequence: CDR1 SGDLS, CDR2 YYNGEE. The CDR3 spans 16 residues. V lost 4 bases, J lost 1 base, and 5 bases stayed unmatched. In DNA form, the CDR3 reads TGTGCCAGCAGCCCTCGACTAGCGGGGGTCCAAGAGACCCAGTACTTC. Amino acid sequence: CASSPRLAGVQETQYF.

V and J are TRBV5-4 and TRBJ2-1; D unclear. Trimming took 0 bases from V and 8 from J, leaving 24 bases between them. Germline CDR1 reads SGHNT; CDR2 reads YYREEE (reference sequence). The CDR3 is 18 amino acids. CDR3 sequence (DNA): TGTGCCAGCAGCTTGGCATCACTCGACTTCACGGGTTTCGATGAGCAGTTCTTC. This encodes CASSLASLDFTGFDEQFF.

The rearrangement links TRBV7-3 to TRBJ2-3, with no clear D. Trimming cost V 3 bases and J 3 bases, with 7 bases left between them. Germline V gene data show CDR1 as SGHTA and CDR2 as FQGTGA. CDR3 size: 13 residues. The DNA for the CDR3 is TGTGCCAGCAGCTTCCTTTTGACAGATACGCAGTATTTT. Its translation: CASSFLLTDTQYF.

The J gene is TRBJ1-2, the V gene TRBV7-2; 10 nucleotides match TRBD1. Germline V gene sequence: CDR1 SGHTA, CDR2 FQGNSA. V shed 0 bases, J shed 6 bases, and the junction held 4 bases outside the gene matches. The CDR3 spans 15 residues. The CDR3 DNA reads TGTGCCAGCAGCTTAGCTGGGGACAGGGGCCATGGCTACACCTTC. As protein: CASSLAGDRGHGYTF. Full variable domain (remainder filled in from reference TRBV7-2 and TRBJ1-2): GAGVSQSPSNKVTEKGKDVELRCDPISGHTALYWYRQSLGQGLEFLIYFQGNSAPDKSGLPSDRFSAERTGGSVSTLTIQRTQQEDSAVYLCASSLAGDRGHGYTFGSGTRLTVV.

This chain connects TRBV23-1 to TRBJ2-3, with D hard to call. TRBV23-1 is an ORF, with its function uncertain. CDR3 size: 10 residues. Deletions cut 8 bases from V and 6 bases from J, with 6 bases between. The CDR3 region has the DNA TGCGCCAGCGTGTCGGATACGCAGTATTTT. It encodes CASVSDTQYF.

The chain employs TRBV5-1 and TRBJ1-3; TRBD1 aligns across 8 bases. The V and J ends lost 0 bases and 7 bases, in that order; junction bases with no gene match: 9. The CDR3 length is 16 residues. Germline V gene data show CDR1 as SGHRS and CDR2 as YFSETQ. The chain's CDR3 is CASSLAAVGQANTIYF. In nucleotides, the CDR3 is TGCGCCAGCAGCTTGGCCGCGGTGGGACAGGCGAACACCATATATTTT.

The rearrangement joins TRBV19 to TRBJ2-5; TRBD2 matches at 7 bases. Germline values: CDR1 LNHDA, CDR2 SQIVND (reference sequence). CDR3 size: 14 residues. V shed 5 bases and J 6 bases; nucleotides not matched to a gene: 9. CDR3 amino acids: CASSSGGSGKTQYF. In DNA, the CDR3 is TGTGCCAGTAGTTCCGGGGGGAGCGGGAAGACCCAGTACTTC.

This clone was counted once. The genes are TRBV19 and TRBJ2-7; maybe TRBD2 (6 bases). The CDR3 sequence is 15 residues long. The germline V and J ends were trimmed by 1 base and 2 bases, with 12 bases remaining between them. From germline, CDR1 is LNHDA and CDR2 SQIVND (reference sequence). The CDR3 reads CASSIARGAAYEQYF. CDR3 DNA: TGTGCCAGTAGTATAGCTCGCGGGGCAGCCTACGAGCAGTACTTC.

Concerning this clone itself: At one end the junction does not follow the germline gene, possibly because of a read error. The gene calls are TRBV19 and TRBJ2-1, with a tentative D call TRBD2 (7 bases). Germline V lookup: CDR1 LNHDA, CDR2 SQIVND (reference sequence). This CDR3 is built from 18 residues. CDR3 in DNA: TGTGCCAGTAGTATACCCCTTGGGGGGGGCGTTCGCTACAATAAGCAGTTCTTC. As protein: CASSIPLGGGVRYNKQFF. The full variable domain, with the rest looked up from reference TRBV19 and TRBJ2-1, is DGGITQSPKYLFRKEGQNVTLSCEQNLNHDAMYWYRQDPGQGLRLIYYSQIVNDFQKGDIAEGYSVSREKKESFPLTVTSAQKNPTAFYLCASSIPLGGGVRYNKQFFGPGTRLTVL.

This chain uses TRBV7-9 with TRBJ2-3, with 11 bases lining up with TRBD2. From germline, CDR1 is SEHNR and CDR2 FQNEAQ (reference sequence). The CDR3 loop spans 15 amino acids. V dropped 5 bases and J dropped 2; count of bases not matched to a gene: 3. DNA of the CDR3: TGTGCCAGCAGCCGACTAGCGGGACTCACAGATACGCAGTATTTT. As protein: CASSRLAGLTDTQYF. The whole variable domain, filled in from reference TRBV7-9 and TRBJ2-3, reads DTGVSQNPRHKITKRGQNVTFRCDPISEHNRLYWYRQTLGQGPEFLTYFQNEAQLEKSRLLSDRFSAERPKGSFSTLEIQRTEQGDSAMYLCASSRLAGLTDTQYFGPGTRLTVL.

This clone was detected only once. The gene calls are TRBV4-2 and TRBJ1-5, with 12 positions matching TRBD1. The J segment lost 5 bases and the V segment lost 3 bases, leaving 11 bases of the junction unmatched. The CDR3 has 18 residues. Germline V lookup: CDR1 LGHNA, CDR2 YNFKEQ. CDR3 DNA: TGTGCCAGCAGCCAGGAACCGGGACAGGGGGCCTTATATCAGCCCCAGCATTTT. This sequence encodes CASSQEPGQGALYQPQHF.

This clone has only a few counts. The rearrangement links TRBV4-1 to TRBJ1-3; D is unclear. The germline V gene has CDR1 MGHRA and CDR2 YSYEKL. CDR3 size: 16 residues. Trimming stripped 0 bases from V and 0 bases from J, with 9 bases between. The CDR3 bases are TGCGCCAGCAGCCAAGAGAGGCACCACTCTGGAAACACCATATATTTT. Protein sequence: CASSQERHHSGNTIYF.

This clone was counted once. The V and J genes are TRBV19 and TRBJ2-7, with D perhaps TRBD1 (5 bases). The CDR3 spans 14 residues. Germline CDR1 is LNHDA and CDR2 is SQIVND (reference sequence). Trimming stripped 2 bases from V and 3 bases from J, with 11 bases between. DNA for the CDR3: TGTGCCAGTAGTATAAGTCAGGGTATCTACGAGCAGTACTTC. Amino acid sequence: CASSISQGIYEQYF.